The rows below give T cell receptor beta chains drawn from one sample of a study of T cells after yellow fever vaccination. TCRdb reprocessed the 5' RACE reads via MiXCR and lists one record per CDR3 protein. In the table there are a few hundred thousand distinct CDR3 sequences, approximately 8% of which are singletons. Source: PBMCs, taken more than 40 days after the first yellow fever vaccination. These receptors originate from a man between 18 and 29 years old who received the YFV17D yellow fever vaccine. Both conserved end residues are part of each CDR3. The D gene is left open where the match is weak. Clone size, where shown, is once, few, many, or a class for clones that have expanded.

. . TRBJ1-2 TRBV25-1 TGTGCCAGCAGCCATACATTCAATGGCTACACCTTC CASSHTFNGYTF
. . TRBJ1-1 TRBV19 TGTGCCAGTAGCGCGGCAGGGCCTTGGACTGAAGCTTTCTTT CASSAAGPWTEAFF
few . TRBJ2-3 TRBV12-3/TRBV12-4 TGTGCCAGCAGTTTAAGCACCGGGGGCCTTAGCTCTAGCACAGATACGCAGTATTTT CASSLSTGGLSSSTDTQYF
many . TRBJ2-5 TRBV21-1 TGTGCCAGCAGCAAACCCCGACAGCTTGAGGAGACCCAGTACTTC CASSKPRQLEETQYF
few TRBD1 TRBJ1-2 TRBV18 TGTGCCAGCTCACCGGACAGGGGGCTCGATGGCTACACCTTC CASSPDRGLDGYTF
few . TRBJ1-3 TRBV18 TGTGCCAGCTCACCTATCGGCAGTGGAAACACCATATATTTT CASSPIGSGNTIYF
. . TRBJ1-4 TRBV20-1 TGCAGTGGACGGGGGGCGACTAATGAAAAACTGTTTTTT CSGRGATNEKLFF
. TRBD2 TRBJ2-1 TRBV7-2 TGTGCCAGCAGCTTTCCACTAGCGGGGGGACCCAATGAGCAGTTCTTC CASSFPLAGGPNEQFF
. . TRBJ1-2 TRBV19 TGTGCCAGTAGCGACGGATACTATGGCTACACCTTC CASSDGYYGYTF
. . TRBJ1-1 TRBV20-1 TGCAGTGCTAGAGATCGGGGGCTTCGGAACACTGAAGCTTTCTTT CSARDRGLRNTEAFF
few . TRBJ2-7 TRBV18 TGTGCCAGCTCATCGGCGGTTAAGGACTACGAGCAGTACTTC CASSSAVKDYEQYF
. TRBD1 TRBJ1-5 TRBV6-2/TRBV6-3 TGTGCCAGCAGTTCAAGACAGGGGGCATTTGGACAGCCCCAGCATTTT CASSSRQGAFGQPQHF
. . TRBJ2-2 TRBV7-2 TGTGCCAGCAGCCGCAGGGGGCGGGGGATGATGGAGGAGCTGTTTTTT CASSRRGRGMMEELFF
few . TRBJ2-4 TRBV7-8 TGTGCCAGCAGCTTAAGGTTTGGAAGCACCGCGGGAAACATTCAGTACTTC CASSLRFGSTAGNIQYF
. TRBD1 TRBJ1-6 TRBV6-5 TGTGCCAGCAGTTGGGACAGGGAGCTACTCCACTTT CASSWDRELLHF
few . TRBJ2-7 TRBV7-6 TGTGCCAGCAGCTTAGGTAGTGGTGGTCTGTACGAGCAGTACTTC CASSLGSGGLYEQYF
. TRBD1 TRBJ2-3 TRBV23-1 TGCGCCAGCCCCACACTACAGGGGGCGACAGATACGCAGTATTTT CASPTLQGATDTQYF
many TRBD1 TRBJ2-1 TRBV5-1 TGCGCCAGCAGCTTGGGGACAGGGCCCAATGAGCAGTTCTTC CASSLGTGPNEQFF